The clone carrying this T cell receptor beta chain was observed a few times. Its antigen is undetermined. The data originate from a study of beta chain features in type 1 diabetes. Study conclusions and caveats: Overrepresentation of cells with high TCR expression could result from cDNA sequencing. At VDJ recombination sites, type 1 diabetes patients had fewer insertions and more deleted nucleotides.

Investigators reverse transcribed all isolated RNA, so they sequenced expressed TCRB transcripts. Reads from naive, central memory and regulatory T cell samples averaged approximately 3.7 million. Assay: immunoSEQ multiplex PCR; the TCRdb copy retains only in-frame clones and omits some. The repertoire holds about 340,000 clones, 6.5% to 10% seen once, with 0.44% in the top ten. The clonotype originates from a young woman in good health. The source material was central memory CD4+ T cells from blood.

CDR3 loop: CAVPGQEYNEQFF. CDR3 DNA sequence: TGTGCCGTGCCGGGACAGGAGTACAATGAGCAGTTCTTC. V and J are TRBV28 and TRBJ2-1, with 8 bases that match TRBD1. Per the germline V gene, CDR1 is MDHEN and CDR2 is SYDVKM. J lost 4 bases, V lost 11 bases, and 7 bases had no gene match. The CDR3 length is 13 residues.